This T cell receptor beta chain was sequenced during a study of beta chain features in type 1 diabetes. Overall study: Patients did not differ from healthy donors in age, gender or cell yield.

Per the germline V gene, CDR1 is GTSNPN and CDR2 is SVGIG (reference sequence). CDR3 length: 13 residues. Trimming cost V 5 bases and J 1 base, with 9 bases left between them. Sorting gave populations that all exceeded 98% purity. Expressed TCRB transcripts were sequenced because the entire RNA isolate underwent reverse transcription. Read counts averaged about 3.57 million for samples of naive, central memory and regulatory T cells. Measured with immunoSEQ multiplex PCR; TCRdb has only the in-frame clones, and not every one. Here the sample spans 630,000 or so clones, around an eighth being singletons. For this clone: Its target is not known. Other DNA sequences in the same sample also yield this CDR3.

General study results and limits: Researchers could not determine here whether HLA type influences TCRB rearrangement. Among patients with Type 1 diabetes, TCRB CDR3s were moderately but significantly shorter in every one of the four CD4+ subsets.

The TCR sequence derives from a young man with type 1 diabetes. The chain employs TRBV30 and TRBJ1-5; no clear D. Sequencing used naive CD4+ T cells from blood. The CDR3 protein is CAWRGGSNQPQHF. Written as DNA, the CDR3 is TGTGCCTGGCGAGGTGGGAGCAATCAGCCCCAGCATTTT.